This T cell receptor beta chain was captured by sequencing in a study of control samples from healthy donors and cancer patients. This clone was counted a single time. Using immunoSEQ multiplex PCR, the repertoire was profiled, and TCRdb retains in-frame clones only, with some absent. The repertoire holds 55,000 to 70,000 clones, with 90% as singletons. Per the germline V gene, CDR1 is SNHLY and CDR2 is FYNNEI. With 5 bases removed from V and 0 bases from J, the gap between germline ends came to 10 bases. This CDR3 has 14 amino acids. The gene calls are TRBV2 and TRBJ2-5; no definite D call. The TCR comes from a man between 60 and 75 years old with colorectal cancer. Sequenced sample: PBMCs. The CDR3 loop is CASSRRLDQETQYF. CDR3 DNA sequence: TGTGCCAGCAGTCGTCGGCTTGACCAAGAGACCCAGTACTTC. Looking up the rest from reference TRBV2 and TRBJ2-5 gives the full variable domain: EPEVTQTPSHQVTQMGQEVILRCVPISNHLYFYWYRQILGQKVEFLVSFYNNEISEKSEIFDDQFSVERPDGSNFTLKIRSTKLEDSAMYFCASSRRLDQETQYFGPGTRLLVL.